This entry is about one T cell receptor beta chain. What it binds is unknown. This sequence may be a read error, since a much larger clone differs from it by one base. The source of the sample is a study of T cells in Graves' hyperthyroidism and ophthalmopathy. As for the study in general: Before any treatment, at initial diagnosis, peripheral blood was collected. Findings and limits, study-wide: Peripheral blood also featured most of the thyroid clonotypes expanded above 0.001.

Out of over 9 ml of fresh peripheral blood came the PBMCs. What was amplified from RNA transcripts were TCR beta CDR3 regions. The primer set for the first-round RT-PCR of the TCR CDR3 was HTBI. In TCRdb, the multiplex PCR reads were re-called with MiXCR into one record per CDR3 protein. The top ten hold around a third of the sample, which has 340,000 or so distinct CDR3 sequences, around 17% seen once. Sequencing input: blood. The origin of this receptor is a man aged 25 to 40 with Graves' hyperthyroidism.

The CDR3 sequence is CASGLFQANNGQFF. The CDR3 DNA is TGTGCTAGTGGTTTGTTCCAGGCCAACAATGGGCAGTTCTTC. This sequence joins TRBV12-5 and TRBJ2-1, with D unresolved. The CDR3 has 14 amino acids. Germline V lookup: CDR1 LGHNT, CDR2 FRNRAP.